This record covers a single T cell receptor beta chain. Clones were sequenced by immunoSEQ multiplex PCR, and TCRdb holds only the in-frame ones, with some missing. The table records more than 300,000 clones, approximately 89% of them present only once. Germline V gene sequence: CDR1 MNHNS, CDR2 SASEGT. There are 16 residues in the CDR3. V lost 2 bases, J lost 9 bases, and 4 bases stayed unmatched. These data belong to a study of blood T cell repertoires in COVID-19. This sequence originates from a woman under 30 who had recovered from COVID-19. The sequenced sample consisted of peripheral blood. The chain couples TRBV6-1 to TRBJ2-2; TRBD2 matches 15 bases. DNA of the CDR3: TGTGCCAGCAGTGAACGGACTAGCGGGAGGGATCGGGAGCTGTTTTTT. Translation gives CASSERTSGRDRELFF.